The 25 T cell receptor beta chains below come from one sample, sequenced in a study of cytomegalovirus exposure and HLA in healthy donors. The repertoire was sequenced with immunoSEQ multiplex PCR; TCRdb's copy has only in-frame clones and lacks some. In the table there are roughly 80,000 clones, 90% to 95% of which are singletons. The sequenced material came from PBMCs. The receptors here all came from a young man in good health and CMV-seronegative.

The V call is TRBV6-5, the J call TRBJ2-1, with 8 bases identical to TRBD2. The V gene's germline CDR1 is MNHEY and CDR2 SVGAGI. The CDR3 is made up of 15 amino acids. Trimming at V came to 5 bases and at J to 11 bases, leaving 14 bases not matched to a gene. The CDR3 region has the DNA TGTGCCAGCAGTGTGGCTAGCGGGTTAACTGACAAGCAGTTCTTC. As protein: CASSVASGLTDKQFF.

The V and J genes are TRBV11-3 and TRBJ2-7; weak D call: TRBD1 (6 bases). CDR1 and CDR2 from the germline V gene are SGHNT and YENEEA. This CDR3 spans 15 amino acids. Trimming removed 2 bases from V and 3 bases from J, with 14 bases in between. CDR3 residues: CASSLPTRGHYEQYF. As DNA, the CDR3 is TGTGCCAGCAGCTTACCCACCAGGGGACACTACGAGCAGTACTTC. The full variable domain, its missing parts supplied by reference TRBV11-3 and TRBJ2-7, is EAGVVQSPRYKIIEKKQPVAFWCNPISGHNTLYWYLQNLGQGPELLIRYENEEAVDDSQLPKDRFSAERLKGVDSTLKIQPAELGDSAVYLCASSLPTRGHYEQYFGPGTRLTVT.

The chain employs TRBV6-5 and TRBJ2-3, with D possibly being TRBD2 (7 bases). Germline V gene lookup returns CDR1 MNHEY and CDR2 SVGAGI. Trimming took off 8 bases at V and 3 bases at J, with 12 bases between the two ends. The CDR3 runs 13 residues. CDR3 DNA sequence: TGTGCCAGCCGAAAGGGGGGGACAGATACGCAGTATTTT. As protein: CASRKGGTDTQYF.

The V and J genes are TRBV2 and TRBJ2-3; D is perhaps TRBD1 (6 bases). The V end lost 8 bases, the J end lost 1 base, and 13 bases lay between the germline ends. Germline V lookup: CDR1 SNHLY, CDR2 FYNNEI. This CDR3 is 14 amino acids long. The CDR3 DNA reads TGTGCCAGCGCAACAGGGACGCGCACAGATACGCAGTATTTT. Its protein product is CASATGTRTDTQYF.

The chain joins TRBV5-4 to TRBJ1-2, with D possibly being TRBD1 (6 bases). V was pared by 4 bases and J by 5 bases, with 18 bases between. CDR1 and CDR2 from the germline V gene are SGHNT and YYREEE (reference sequence). The CDR3 totals 15 residues. The DNA for the CDR3 is TGTGCCAGCAGCGGGGGGGGCAGCCTCACATATGGCTACACCTTC. Its translation: CASSGGGSLTYGYTF.

This chain uses TRBV9 with TRBJ2-1, with 14 positions matching TRBD2. J lost 7 bases, V lost 4 bases, and 4 bases had no gene match. CDR3 length: 15 residues. The germline V gene encodes CDR1 SGDLS and CDR2 YYNGEE. CDR3 nucleotide sequence: TGTGCCAGCAGCCCTCGGACTAGCGGGAGGAATGAGCAGTTCTTC. This translates into CASSPRTSGRNEQFF.

The chain links TRBV28 to TRBJ2-7; the D gene is possibly TRBD1 (5 bases). The CDR3 consists of 15 residues. Germline CDR1 MDHEN, CDR2 SYDVKM. Trimming removed 4 bases at V and 0 bases at J, with 13 bases between. DNA of the CDR3: TGTGCCAGCAGTTCAGGGCAGGCAAGCTCCTACGAGCAGTACTTC. Protein sequence: CASSSGQASSYEQYF.

The chain is built from TRBV9 and TRBJ2-1; 15 bases fit TRBD2. Germline V lookup: CDR1 SGDLS, CDR2 YYNGEE. Trimming at V came to 4 bases and at J to 6 bases, leaving 8 bases not matched to a gene. The CDR3 extends over 17 amino acids. CDR3 DNA: TGTGCCAGCAGCCCCGGACTAGCGGGAGGGCAAGGCAATGAGCAGTTCTTC. It specifies CASSPGLAGGQGNEQFF.

The rearrangement links TRBV27 to TRBJ1-4, with D unresolved. Between the trimmed V and J ends, which lost 5 bases and 0 bases, there was a span of 10 bases. CDR1 is MNHEY, CDR2 SMNVEV, per germline (reference sequence). The CDR3 extends over 15 amino acids. The CDR3 DNA follows: TGTGCCAGCAGTCGGGCGCGGGCAACTAATGAAAAACTGTTTTTT. Translated, it gives CASSRARATNEKLFF.

J is TRBJ1-4 and V is TRBV5-1; 9 positions match TRBD1. Germline V lookup: CDR1 SGHRS, CDR2 YFSETQ. Losses at the gene ends were 4 bases for V and 4 bases for J; bases not matched to a gene: 11. The CDR3 is made up of 17 amino acids. The CDR3 bases are TGCGCCAGCAGCCACAGGCAACAGGGGGCCAATAATGAAAAACTGTTTTTT. The encoded protein is CASSHRQQGANNEKLFF.

The genes are TRBV27 and TRBJ2-6; D ambiguous. V was trimmed by 3 bases and J by 0 bases, leaving 6 bases between them. CDR1 is MNHEY, CDR2 SMNVEV, per germline (reference sequence). CDR3 length equals 15 residues. The CDR3 bases are TGTGCCAGCAGTTTGGCGGACTCTGGGGCCAACGTCCTGACTTTC. Residues: CASSLADSGANVLTF.

The chain employs TRBV7-9 and TRBJ1-2; TRBD1 matches 9 bases. The CDR3 loop spans 15 amino acids. Trimming cost V 0 bases and J 7 bases; bases outside gene matches: 6. Germline V gene data show CDR1 as SEHNR and CDR2 as FQNEAQ (reference sequence). The CDR3 DNA sequence: TGTGCCAGCAGCTTAGCGTTACAGGGGGCATTTGGCTACACCTTC. Amino acids: CASSLALQGAFGYTF.

The chain links TRBV30 to TRBJ1-1, with 8 bases identical to TRBD1. Germline loops: CDR1 GTSNPN, CDR2 SVGIG (reference sequence). Trimming cost V 3 bases and J 5 bases; bases outside gene matches: 5. The CDR3 extends over 13 amino acids. The CDR3 spells CAWSWTGKTEAFF. As DNA, the CDR3 is TGTGCCTGGAGCTGGACAGGGAAGACTGAAGCTTTCTTT.

The V gene is TRBV4-1, the J gene TRBJ2-5; D is perhaps TRBD2 (5 bases). Germline CDR1 and CDR2: MGHRA and YSYEKL. The germline V and J ends were trimmed by 1 base and 2 bases, with 5 bases remaining between them. CDR3 length: 13 amino acids. The CDR3 region is CASSQGGQETQYF. CDR3 in DNA: TGCGCCAGCAGCCAAGGCGGGCAAGAGACCCAGTACTTC.

The CDR3 sequence is CASSSRQGKDYGYTF. CDR3 bases: TGTGCCAGCAGCTCGCGACAGGGGAAGGACTATGGCTACACCTTC. This rearrangement joins TRBV7-9 to TRBJ1-2; 8 bases line up with TRBD1. V lost 4 bases, J lost 3 bases, and 7 bases stayed unmatched. CDR3 length: 15 amino acids. CDR1 is SEHNR and CDR2 is FQNEAQ in the germline V gene (reference sequence).

The chain joins TRBV27 to TRBJ2-5, with 10 bases matching TRBD2. V shed 9 bases, J shed 5 bases, and the junction held 9 bases outside the gene matches. This CDR3 comprises 14 residues. Germline V gene sequence: CDR1 MNHEY, CDR2 SMNVEV (reference sequence). This chain's CDR3 is CASSIAGGGETQYF. The CDR3 region has the DNA TGTGCCAGTTCCATAGCGGGGGGAGGCGAGACCCAGTACTTC.

The V and J genes are TRBV27 and TRBJ2-5; TRBD2 might be the D (6 bases). Germline V gene data show CDR1 as MNHEY and CDR2 as SMNVEV (reference sequence). With 0 bases removed from V and 2 bases from J, the gap between germline ends came to 13 bases. CDR3 length: 16 residues. CDR3 DNA: TGTGCCAGCAGTTTATCCCCGGAGGGACCACAAGAGACCCAGTACTTC. This sequence encodes CASSLSPEGPQETQYF.

The J gene is TRBJ2-7, the V gene TRBV6-5, with D uncertain. Germline CDR1 reads MNHEY; CDR2 reads SVGAGI. Trimming stripped 8 bases from V and 0 bases from J, with 14 bases between. The CDR3 contains 14 residues. The CDR3 nucleotides read TGTGCCAGCTTCGGGTTTTCAAGCTCCTACGAGCAGTACTTC. This sequence encodes CASFGFSSSYEQYF.

V and J are TRBV13 and TRBJ2-7; the D gene is possibly TRBD2 (5 bases). Germline V gives CDR1 PRHDT, CDR2 FYEKMQ (reference sequence). CDR3 length equals 13 residues. The V end was cut by 6 bases, the J end by 7 bases, with 16 bases between. The CDR3 protein is CASSRTSREEQYF. CDR3 nucleotide sequence: TGTGCCAGCAGTCGGACTTCCCGAGAGGAGCAGTACTTC.

The chain uses TRBV6-5 and TRBJ1-2; 7 positions match TRBD1. CDR1 is MNHEY and CDR2 is SVGAGI in the germline V gene. The CDR3 loop spans 12 amino acids. Unmatched junction bases numbered 1, after V lost 5 bases and J lost 4 bases. The CDR3 loop reads CASSRQGYGYTF. Here the CDR3 DNA reads TGTGCCAGCAGTAGACAGGGCTATGGCTACACCTTC.

The chain has TRBV2 and TRBJ2-3; TRBD2 matches 7 bases. The CDR3 has 15 amino acids. V gave up 4 bases and J gave up 0 bases; unmatched junction bases: 4. CDR1 is SNHLY and CDR2 is FYNNEI in the germline V gene. The CDR3 is CASSVLADSTDTQYF. The CDR3 coding sequence is TGTGCCAGCAGTGTCCTAGCGGATAGCACAGATACGCAGTATTTT.

This sequence joins TRBV28 and TRBJ2-7; D is possibly TRBD1 (6 bases). The CDR3 consists of 13 residues. The V gene lost 4 bases and the J gene lost 5 bases, with 12 bases spanning the gap. CDR1 MDHEN and CDR2 SYDVKM come from the germline V gene. CDR3 in DNA: TGTGCCAGCAGTTCCTTACAGGGCGACGAGCAGTACTTC. Translating gives CASSSLQGDEQYF. Full variable domain (outside the CDR3, taken from reference TRBV28 and TRBJ2-7): DVKVTQSSRYLVKRTGEKVFLECVQDMDHENMFWYRQDPGLGLRLIYFSYDVKMKEKGDIPEGYSVSREKKERFSLILESASTNQTSMYLCASSSLQGDEQYFGPGTRLTVT.

This chain joins TRBV10-3 and TRBJ1-2, with TRBD1 matching over 9 bases. This CDR3 has 13 residues. The trim removed 2 bases at V and 8 bases at J, leaving 3 bases unmatched. The germline V gene has CDR1 ENHRY and CDR2 SYGVKD. The DNA for the CDR3 is TGTGCCATCAGTGAGGTAACAGGGGGCGGCTACACCTTC. Translating it yields CAISEVTGGGYTF.

The CDR3 sequence is CASSLDWTNEKLFF. CDR3 in DNA: TGTGCCAGCAGCTTGGACTGGACTAATGAAAAACTGTTTTTT. V and J are TRBV5-4 and TRBJ1-4; no clear D gene. Germline lookup yields CDR1 SGHNT and CDR2 YYREEE (reference sequence). CDR3 length: 14 amino acids. The V gene lost 0 bases and the J gene lost 2 bases, with 5 bases spanning the gap.

The chain employs TRBV9 and TRBJ2-2; 8 bases match TRBD2. V was pared by 4 bases and J by 2 bases, with 10 bases of the junction left unmatched. In germline, CDR1 is SGDLS, CDR2 YYNGEE. The length of the CDR3 is 17 residues. The CDR3 is CASSIPSGRLNTGELFF. The CDR3 region has the DNA TGTGCCAGCAGCATCCCTAGCGGGCGGCTTAACACCGGGGAGCTGTTTTTT. Supplemented by reference TRBV9 and TRBJ2-2, the full variable domain reads DSGVTQTPKHLITATGQRVTLRCSPRSGDLSVYWYQQSLDQGLQFLIQYYNGEERAKGNILERFSAQQFPDLHSELNLSSLELGDSALYFCASSIPSGRLNTGELFFGEGSRLTVL.